The 5 T cell receptor beta chains below come from one sample, sequenced in a study of OX40 agonist ivuxolimab in advanced cancers. Produced via immunoSEQ multiplex PCR; TCRdb's table is partial and in-frame only. The repertoire holds around 80,000 clones, with around 90% as singletons. The sample in question was CD4+ or CD8+ T cells sorted from blood, obtained in a trial of the OX40 agonist ivuxolimab. All receptors come from an adult with an advanced solid tumor such as melanoma, head and neck, liver or kidney cancer.

V is TRBV28 and J is TRBJ1-2, with D uncertain. From germline, CDR1 is MDHEN and CDR2 SYDVKM. Trimming removed 10 bases from V and 0 bases from J, with 15 bases in between. The CDR3 length is 14 residues. The chain's CDR3 is CAIYVRAANYGYTF. As DNA, the CDR3 is TGTGCCATCTACGTGAGGGCCGCTAACTATGGCTACACCTTC.

This sequence joins TRBV10-3 and TRBJ2-5, with 14 bases that match TRBD2. The CDR3 loop spans 17 amino acids. Germline trimming cut 7 bases from V and 2 bases from J; bases unmatched to any gene: 9. Germline assignment: CDR1 ENHRY and CDR2 SYGVKD. The CDR3 DNA reads as TGTGCCATCATGCCAGGACTAGCGGGAGGAACACAAGAGACCCAGTACTTC. Translating gives CAIMPGLAGGTQETQYF.

This rearrangement joins TRBV18 to TRBJ1-6; D is unresolved. The CDR3 is 13 amino acids. Between the trimmed V and J ends, which lost 2 bases and 10 bases, there was a span of 9 bases. Per germline, CDR1 KGHSH and CDR2 LQKENI. In DNA, the CDR3 is TGTGCCAGCTCACCAAAGGAGGGCTCACCCCTCCACTTT. As protein: CASSPKEGSPLHF.

The chain uses TRBV28 and TRBJ2-5; TRBD2 matches 12 bases. There are 17 residues in the CDR3. Trimming took 3 bases from V and 5 from J; bases not matched to a gene: 10. From germline, CDR1 is MDHEN and CDR2 SYDVKM. DNA of the CDR3: TGTGCCAGCAGTTTGGGGCTAGCGGGAGGGAGAGGGGAGACCCAGTACTTC. Residues: CASSLGLAGGRGETQYF.

Only a few counts were recorded for this clone. The chain combines TRBV10-3 with TRBJ1-2, with D possibly being TRBD1 (6 bases). The V end was cut by 6 bases, the J end by 6 bases, with 11 bases between. This CDR3 comprises 12 residues. CDR1 and CDR2 from the germline V gene are ENHRY and SYGVKD. The CDR3 coding sequence is TGTGCCATCAGCGGGACAAGTAATGGCTACACCTTC. This sequence encodes CAISGTSNGYTF.